This T cell receptor (beta chain) came from a study of T-cell memory formation after mild COVID-19. Regarding the study as a whole: Within pre-infection memory, some responding clones were found, suggesting cross-reactive memory joined. The SARS-CoV-2 specificity of second-wave clones reaching peak at day 37 remained unverified.

MiXCR, applied by TCRdb to the 5' RACE reads, yields one record per CDR3 protein. The data contain 40,000 to 60,000 distinct CDR3 sequences, approximately 7% of them singletons. Germline V gives CDR1 DFQATT, CDR2 SNEGSKA (reference sequence). Trimming at V came to 4 bases and at J to 0 bases, leaving 12 bases not matched to a gene. The CDR3 contains 18 residues. This clonotype has ten or more counts. No antigen is known for it. The chain joins TRBV20-1 to TRBJ2-1, with 10 positions matching TRBD2. The sequenced sample was PBMCs or a T cell subset sorted from them (not recorded which). This sequence was found in a young man who had mild COVID-19 (a few samples of this study predate the infection). Cell type and time point are not known. The CDR3 loop reads CSAILAGVLLSSYNEQFF. The DNA of the CDR3 is TGCAGTGCTATCCTAGCGGGGGTGCTCTTAAGCTCCTACAATGAGCAGTTCTTC.